This TCR beta chain was captured by sequencing in a study of cytomegalovirus exposure and HLA in healthy donors. Study-wide findings and caveats: At a 0.05 false discovery rate, a later analysis found some 17,000 TCR beta sequences to be associated with HLA alleles.

Worth noting for this clone: Its specificity is unknown.

Between the trimmed V and J ends, which lost 6 bases and 0 bases, there was a span of 13 bases. In germline, CDR1 is MNHEY, CDR2 SMNVEV (reference sequence). The CDR3 totals 15 residues. The PCR was carried out with 60 Vbeta primers and 13 Jbeta primers. Repertoires were generated with immunoSEQ multiplex PCR, while TCRdb's copy carries only in-frame clones and drops some. The table has about 130,000 clones, roughly 80% seen once. Specimen: PBMCs. The rearrangement joins TRBV27 to TRBJ2-3; D possibly corresponds to TRBD2 (6 bases). The TCR comes from a young man in good health and CMV-seronegative. The CDR3 here is CASRQRARSTDTQYF. CDR3 sequence (DNA): TGTGCCAGCAGGCAGCGGGCCCGAAGCACAGATACGCAGTATTTT.